Shown below are 30 T cell receptor beta chains from a single sample sequenced in a study of CD8 T cells in ankylosing spondylitis. The study's findings and limits: The study identified a TCR beta motif of under ten highly homologous variants that appeared characteristic of ankylosing spondylitis blood.

The antigens these receptors bind are not known. MiXCR was run by TCRdb on the 5' RACE reads, yielding one entry per CDR3 protein. The sample carries more than 500,000 distinct CDR3 sequences, about 5% recorded once. The sample was blood, either unsorted or a sorted T cell fraction (not recorded which). These receptors originate from a male donor with ankylosing spondylitis.

There are many counts of this clonotype. The chain is built from TRBV12-3 or TRBV12-4 and TRBJ2-7; 7 nucleotides line up with TRBD1. Trimming at V came to 6 bases and at J to 3 bases, leaving 11 bases not matched to a gene. CDR3 length equals 15 residues. CDR3 region: CASSLLTGSVYEQYF. The CDR3 region has the DNA TGTGCCAGCAGCCTTCTGACAGGGTCTGTCTACGAGCAGTACTTC.

This clonotype was detected ten times or more. The rearrangement links TRBV5-1 to TRBJ1-1; the D is unclear. The CDR3 runs 14 residues. Germline V gene data show CDR1 as SGHRS and CDR2 as YFSETQ. The ends were cut back, 2 bases at V and 7 bases at J, with 15 bases in the middle. CDR3 sequence reads: CASSFIDTAGEAFF. CDR3 sequence (DNA): TGCGCCAGCAGCTTTATAGACACCGCAGGTGAAGCTTTCTTT.

This clonotype showed up many times. This chain links TRBV5-6 with TRBJ1-2; D is unresolved. CDR3 length equals 13 residues. Per germline, CDR1 SGHDT and CDR2 YYEEEE. V lost 4 bases, J lost 8 bases, and 15 bases lay in between. CDR3 loop: CASSPFSGSGYTF. DNA for the CDR3: TGTGCCAGCAGCCCCTTCAGCGGGAGCGGCTACACCTTC.

In its sample, this clonotype was seen many times. This sequence joins TRBV7-6 and TRBJ2-7; no clear D. Trimming removed 2 bases at V and 3 bases at J, with 5 bases between. CDR1 is SGHVS, CDR2 FNYEAQ, per germline. This CDR3 has 12 amino acids. Here the CDR3 reads CASSLLGYEQYF. The CDR3, as DNA: TGTGCCAGCAGCTTATTGGGCTACGAGCAGTACTTC.

Only a few counts were recorded for this clonotype. The V gene is TRBV7-2, the J gene TRBJ1-5, with a weak D call TRBD1 (6 bases). The ends were cut back, 4 bases at V and 8 bases at J, with 21 bases in the middle. Germline V gene sequence: CDR1 SGHTA, CDR2 FQGNSA. The CDR3 extends over 16 amino acids. In DNA form, the CDR3 reads TGTGCCAGCAGCTCGCAGGACAGCTCAACGGCGGAGCCCCAGCATTTT. It specifies CASSSQDSSTAEPQHF.

This clonotype was recorded many times. The gene calls are TRBV7-9 and TRBJ2-3; D remains ambiguous. CDR3 length: 14 amino acids. Trimming took off 2 bases at V and 6 bases at J, with 12 bases between the two ends. The germline CDR1 and CDR2 sequences are SEHNR and FQNEAQ (reference sequence). CDR3: CASSLMGLRDTQYF. CDR3 DNA sequence: TGTGCCAGCAGCTTAATGGGCCTGCGGGATACGCAGTATTTT.

This clonotype was found a few times. The J gene is TRBJ2-7, the V gene TRBV13; D perhaps matches TRBD2 (6 bases). CDR3 length: 13 amino acids. V shed 5 bases and J shed 6 bases, with 14 bases lying between them. CDR1 is PRHDT, CDR2 FYEKMQ, per germline (reference sequence). The CDR3 protein is CASSPPGGTEQYF. CDR3 DNA sequence: TGTGCCAGCAGCCCCCCCGGGGGTACCGAGCAGTACTTC.

This clonotype came up many times. The chain employs TRBV6-1 and TRBJ1-5, with D maybe TRBD1 (5 bases). CDR3 length: 13 amino acids. Per the germline V gene, CDR1 is MNHNS and CDR2 is SASEGT. Trimming removed 8 bases from V and 3 bases from J, with 11 bases in between. Here the CDR3 reads CASGDHYNQPQHF. The CDR3 DNA follows: TGTGCCAGCGGGGACCATTACAATCAGCCCCAGCATTTT.

This clonotype came up many times. The chain is built from TRBV28 and TRBJ2-5; 7 nucleotides line up with TRBD2. Per the germline V gene, CDR1 is MDHEN and CDR2 is SYDVKM. The CDR3 is 15 amino acids. Germline trimming cut 0 bases from V and 0 bases from J; bases unmatched to any gene: 1. This CDR3 is CASSLWTSYQETQYF. The CDR3 nucleotides are TGTGCCAGCAGTTTATGGACTAGCTACCAAGAGACCCAGTACTTC.

This clonotype was detected ten times or more. The chain combines TRBV4-3 with TRBJ2-3; D gene unclear. CDR1 and CDR2 (germline): LGHNA, YSLEER. V gave up 1 base and J gave up 5 bases, with 4 bases separating them. This CDR3 comprises 12 residues. The CDR3, as DNA: TGCGCCAGCAGCCAAGCGCGAGATACGCAGTATTTT. Translation gives CASSQARDTQYF.

This clonotype was seen repeatedly, ten times or more. This chain uses TRBV20-1 with TRBJ2-5, with a weak D call TRBD2 (5 bases). Trimming pared 3 bases from V and 5 bases from J, leaving 10 bases between. The V gene's germline CDR1 is DFQATT and CDR2 SNEGSKA (reference sequence). The CDR3 totals 12 residues. Here the CDR3 DNA reads TGCAGTGCTAGCGTGGCGGGTGAGACCCAGTACTTC. This translates into CSASVAGETQYF.

This clonotype was observed many times. The V call is TRBV11-2, the J call TRBJ2-3; 13 bases are a match to TRBD2. The CDR3 totals 18 residues. The V gene end was trimmed by 4 bases and the J gene end by 4 bases; junction bases not matched to a gene: 11. Germline-derived CDR1 and CDR2 are SGHAT and FQNNGV. CDR3 sequence (DNA): TGTGCCAGCAGCTCCCGGTGGACTAGCGGGGGCGGGGCAGATACGCAGTATTTT. Amino acid sequence: CASSSRWTSGGGADTQYF.

This clonotype was counted many times. As DNA, the CDR3 is TGCGCCAGCAGCTTCCAGAGAACCGGGGAGCTGTTTTTT. Translation gives CASSFQRTGELFF. The rearrangement uses TRBV5-1 and TRBJ2-2; D is ambiguous. V lost 2 bases and J lost 5, with 7 bases in between. The CDR3 spans 13 residues. The germline V gene encodes CDR1 SGHRS and CDR2 YFSETQ.

This clonotype was detected ten times or more. The CDR3 loop is CSARHGVGKLFF. The CDR3 nucleotides read TGCAGTGCTCGACACGGGGTTGGAAAACTGTTTTTT. The chain is built from TRBV20-1 and TRBJ1-4, with D unresolved. V lost 5 bases to trimming and J lost 10 bases, with 14 bases between them. This CDR3 contains 12 residues. Germline CDR1 is DFQATT and CDR2 is SNEGSKA (reference sequence).

This clonotype has ten or more counts. V gene TRBV5-1 combines with J gene TRBJ1-1; D is possibly TRBD1 (6 bases). V gave up 0 bases and J gave up 3 bases, with 12 bases separating them. The V gene's germline CDR1 is SGHRS and CDR2 YFSETQ. This CDR3 spans 15 amino acids. This chain's CDR3 is CASSLAVGGDTEAFF. The CDR3 DNA sequence: TGCGCCAGCAGCTTGGCCGTAGGGGGGGACACTGAAGCTTTCTTT.

In its sample, this clonotype was seen many times. This chain links TRBV7-9 with TRBJ2-7, with D perhaps assigned TRBD1 or TRBD2 (5 bases each). This CDR3 has 14 amino acids. CDR1 and CDR2 (germline): SEHNR, FQNEAQ (reference sequence). V was pared by 5 bases and J by 2 bases, with 13 bases between. CDR3 DNA: TGTGCCAGCAGCGGGGACGGCCGAACCTACGAGCAGTACTTC. Protein sequence: CASSGDGRTYEQYF.

Many counts were recorded for this clonotype. This chain links TRBV24-1 with TRBJ1-2; 7 nucleotides match TRBD1. Germline V gives CDR1 KGHDR, CDR2 SFDVKD. Germline trimming cut 4 bases from V and 8 bases from J; bases unmatched to any gene: 6. This CDR3 contains 13 residues. The CDR3 DNA follows: TGTGCCACCAGTGACGACAGGGTGAGGGGCTACACCTTC. Residues: CATSDDRVRGYTF.

There are many counts of this clonotype. The chain uses TRBV25-1 and TRBJ2-7; TRBD1 might be the D (6 bases). From germline, CDR1 is MGHDK and CDR2 SYGVNS. CDR3 length equals 13 residues. The germline V and J ends were trimmed by 4 bases and 2 bases, with 9 bases remaining between them. The CDR3 sequence is CASSGGQTYEQYF. As DNA, the CDR3 is TGTGCCAGCAGTGGAGGACAGACCTACGAGCAGTACTTC.

CDR3 nucleotide sequence: TGTGCCAGCAGCGTCGGACCGGGCTCTGGAAACACCATATATTTT. Translating it yields CASSVGPGSGNTIYF. This chain links TRBV9 with TRBJ1-3; D is unclear. Per germline, CDR1 SGDLS and CDR2 YYNGEE. V gave up 2 bases and J gave up 0 bases, with 9 bases separating them. CDR3 size: 15 residues. Based on the CDR3 plus reference TRBV9 and TRBJ1-3, the full variable domain is DSGVTQTPKHLITATGQRVTLRCSPRSGDLSVYWYQQSLDQGLQFLIQYYNGEERAKGNILERFSAQQFPDLHSELNLSSLELGDSALYFCASSVGPGSGNTIYFGEGSWLTVV.

This clonotype showed up just a few times. The chain combines TRBV4-3 with TRBJ2-3; TRBD2 agrees at 8 bases. Germline V gives CDR1 LGHNA, CDR2 YSLEER. J gave up 2 bases and V 1 base, and 8 bases lay outside the gene matches. CDR3 size: 17 residues. The CDR3 reads CASSQGNGGAFTDTQYF. CDR3 DNA: TGCGCCAGCAGCCAAGGAAACGGGGGGGCCTTCACAGATACGCAGTATTTT.

This clonotype came up many times. This chain links TRBV7-2 with TRBJ1-4, with 8 bases that match TRBD1. The ends lost 6 bases at V and 6 bases at J; junction bases unmatched: 6. CDR3 length: 14 residues. The V gene's germline CDR1 is SGHTA and CDR2 FQGNSA. The CDR3 nucleotides are TGTGCCAGCAGTTACGACAGGGGAGATGAAAAACTGTTTTTT. It translates to CASSYDRGDEKLFF.

This clonotype was counted ten times or more. This chain joins TRBV20-1 and TRBJ1-5; no reliable D call. This CDR3 region has 12 residues. V was trimmed by 5 bases and J by 0 bases, leaving 5 bases between them. The germline gives CDR1 DFQATT, CDR2 SNEGSKA (reference sequence). The CDR3 loop reads CSADNSNQPQHF. The CDR3 nucleotides are TGCAGTGCTGATAATAGCAATCAGCCCCAGCATTTT.

The rearrangement joins TRBV6-4 to TRBJ1-2, with TRBD1 as a possible D gene (6 bases). The germline V gene has CDR1 MRHNA and CDR2 SNTAGT. The CDR3 totals 17 residues. V was clipped by 3 bases and J by 5 bases, with 22 bases between them. Here the CDR3 DNA reads TGTGCCAGCAGTGAGAGCCCCCGGGGGCTCCCTTCTTATGGCTACACCTTC. It encodes CASSESPRGLPSYGYTF.

This sequence joins TRBV6-1 and TRBJ2-3; 11 positions agree with TRBD2. The CDR3 sequence is 18 residues long. Germline V gives CDR1 MNHNS, CDR2 SASEGT. The V gene end was trimmed by 5 bases and the J gene end by 0 bases; junction bases not matched to a gene: 10. The CDR3 protein is CASSRPIAGGSSTDTQYF. The CDR3 nucleotides are TGTGCCAGCAGTCGCCCCATAGCGGGAGGGTCTAGCACAGATACGCAGTATTTT.

This clonotype came up many times. This chain uses TRBV7-3 with TRBJ1-1, with no clear D. The germline V and J ends were trimmed by 0 bases and 5 bases, with 10 bases remaining between them. Per the germline V gene, CDR1 is SGHTA and CDR2 is FQGTGA. This CDR3 contains 14 residues. The CDR3 bases are TGTGCCAGCAGCTTAACTCCAGGCGGGACTGAAGCTTTCTTT. It encodes CASSLTPGGTEAFF. Filled out from reference TRBV7-3 and TRBJ1-1, the complete variable domain reads GAGVSQTPSNKVTEKGKYVELRCDPISGHTALYWYRQSLGQGPEFLIYFQGTGAADDSGLPNDRFFAVRPEGSVSTLKIQRTERGDSAVYLCASSLTPGGTEAFFGQGTRLTVV.

This clonotype was detected ten times or more. CDR3 loop: CASWRQTKTGELFF. The CDR3 DNA reads as TGTGCCAGCTGGCGGCAGACCAAGACCGGGGAGCTGTTTTTT. This chain links TRBV12-3 or TRBV12-4 with TRBJ2-2; no firm D call. V was trimmed by 8 bases and J by 5 bases, leaving 15 bases between them. The CDR3 covers 14 residues.

This clonotype has at least ten counts. This chain links TRBV28 with TRBJ2-3; perhaps TRBD1 as D (5 bases). The V gene's germline CDR1 is MDHEN and CDR2 SYDVKM. This CDR3 has 18 residues. V was cut by 0 bases and J by 0 bases, with 16 bases left in between. The CDR3 bases are TGTGCCAGCAGTTTATGGGGGCAGTCTTCCTCTAGCACAGATACGCAGTATTTT. Encoded protein: CASSLWGQSSSSTDTQYF.

Only a few counts were recorded for this clonotype. V gene TRBV20-1 combines with J gene TRBJ2-3; the D call may be TRBD1 or TRBD2 (6 bases each). CDR3 length equals 16 residues. Trimming removed 1 base at V and 1 base at J, with 15 bases between. Germline CDR1 reads DFQATT; CDR2 reads SNEGSKA (reference sequence). The CDR3 loop reads CSARGGPGGRTDTQYF. CDR3 nucleotide sequence: TGCAGTGCTAGAGGAGGGCCTGGGGGGCGCACAGATACGCAGTATTTT.

In this sample, this clonotype turned up many times. The chain has TRBV7-9 and TRBJ1-2, with D uncertain. V was pared by 1 base and J by 8 bases, with 11 bases between. The length of the CDR3 is 13 residues. Germline CDR1 SEHNR, CDR2 FQNEAQ (reference sequence). This chain's CDR3 is CASSLGSSRGYTF. DNA for the CDR3: TGTGCCAGCAGCTTAGGCTCAAGCAGGGGCTACACCTTC.

This clonotype has a handful of counts. The rearrangement joins TRBV14 to TRBJ2-7; TRBD1 is a possible D gene (6 bases). The CDR3 loop spans 13 amino acids. The V and J ends lost 0 bases and 6 bases respectively, with 9 bases between them. Germline CDR1 and CDR2: SGHDN and FVKESK. The CDR3 reads CASSQEQGTEQYF. DNA of the CDR3: TGTGCCAGCAGCCAAGAGCAGGGGACCGAGCAGTACTTC.